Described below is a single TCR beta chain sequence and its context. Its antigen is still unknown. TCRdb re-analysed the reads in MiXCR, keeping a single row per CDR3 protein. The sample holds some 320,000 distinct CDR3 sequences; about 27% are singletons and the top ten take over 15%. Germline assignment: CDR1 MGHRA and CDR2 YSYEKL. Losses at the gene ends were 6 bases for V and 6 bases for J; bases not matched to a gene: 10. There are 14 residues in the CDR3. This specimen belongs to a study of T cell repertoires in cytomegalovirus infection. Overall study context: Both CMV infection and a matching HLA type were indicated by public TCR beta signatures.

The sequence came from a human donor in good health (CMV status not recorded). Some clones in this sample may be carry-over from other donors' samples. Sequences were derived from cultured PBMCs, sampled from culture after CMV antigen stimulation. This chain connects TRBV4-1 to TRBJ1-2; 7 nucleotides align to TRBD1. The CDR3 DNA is TGCGCCAGCAGTCGGTCGACAGGGATTCATGGCTACACCTTC. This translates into CASSRSTGIHGYTF.